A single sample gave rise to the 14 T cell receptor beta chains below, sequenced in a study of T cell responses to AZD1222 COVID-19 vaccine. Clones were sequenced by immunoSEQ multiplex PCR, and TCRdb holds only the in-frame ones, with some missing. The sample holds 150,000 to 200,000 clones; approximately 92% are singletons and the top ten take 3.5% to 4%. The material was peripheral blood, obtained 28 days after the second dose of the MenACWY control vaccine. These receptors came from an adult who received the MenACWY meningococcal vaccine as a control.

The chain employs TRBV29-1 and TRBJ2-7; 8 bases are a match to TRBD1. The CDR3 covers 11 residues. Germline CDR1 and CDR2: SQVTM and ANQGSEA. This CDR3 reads CMGQAAGEQYF. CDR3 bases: TGCATGGGACAGGCTGCGGGCGAGCAGTACTTC.

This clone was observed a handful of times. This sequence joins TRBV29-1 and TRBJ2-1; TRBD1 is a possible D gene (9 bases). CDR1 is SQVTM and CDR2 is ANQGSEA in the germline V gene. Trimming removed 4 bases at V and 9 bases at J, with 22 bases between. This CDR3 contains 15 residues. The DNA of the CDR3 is TGCAGCGTTGTGATAGCGGGACAGGGTTTAGGTGAGCAGTTCTTC. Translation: CSVVIAGQGLGEQFF.

In nucleotides, the CDR3 is TGTGCCAGCAGTCCTGGGCATGGAAAATCCTACAATGAGCAGTTCTTC. Protein product: CASSPGHGKSYNEQFF. The chain employs TRBV9 and TRBJ2-1; D ambiguous. The CDR3 loop spans 16 amino acids. The V and J ends lost 5 bases and 1 base respectively, with 16 bases between them. Germline CDR1 SGDLS, CDR2 YYNGEE.

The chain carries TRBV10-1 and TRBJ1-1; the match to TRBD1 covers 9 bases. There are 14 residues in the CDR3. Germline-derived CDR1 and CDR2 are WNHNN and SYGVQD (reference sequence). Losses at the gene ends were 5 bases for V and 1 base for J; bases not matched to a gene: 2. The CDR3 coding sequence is TGCGCCAGCAGTACAGGGGGCCAGAACACTGAAGCTTTCTTT. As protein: CASSTGGQNTEAFF.

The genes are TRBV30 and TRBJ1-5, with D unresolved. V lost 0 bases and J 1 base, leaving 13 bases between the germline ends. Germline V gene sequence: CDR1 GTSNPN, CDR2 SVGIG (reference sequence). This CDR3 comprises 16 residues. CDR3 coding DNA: TGTGCCTGGAGTGTAATGTCGGTGGGGAGCAATCAGCCCCAGCATTTT. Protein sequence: CAWSVMSVGSNQPQHF.

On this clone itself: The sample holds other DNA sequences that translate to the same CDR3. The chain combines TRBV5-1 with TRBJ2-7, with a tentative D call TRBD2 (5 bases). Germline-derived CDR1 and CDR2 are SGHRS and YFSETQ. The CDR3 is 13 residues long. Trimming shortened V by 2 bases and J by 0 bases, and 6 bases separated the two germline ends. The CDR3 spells CASSFRDSYEQYF. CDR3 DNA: TGCGCCAGCAGCTTTCGGGACTCCTACGAGCAGTACTTC.

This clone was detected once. This chain's CDR3 is CASSLAGRPVDEKLFF. The CDR3 bases are TGCGCCAGCAGCTTGGCCGGTAGACCGGTCGATGAAAAACTGTTTTTT. This rearrangement joins TRBV5-1 to TRBJ1-4; D uncertain. The CDR3 has 16 residues. Germline lookup yields CDR1 SGHRS and CDR2 YFSETQ. Trimming stripped 0 bases from V and 6 bases from J, with 15 bases between.

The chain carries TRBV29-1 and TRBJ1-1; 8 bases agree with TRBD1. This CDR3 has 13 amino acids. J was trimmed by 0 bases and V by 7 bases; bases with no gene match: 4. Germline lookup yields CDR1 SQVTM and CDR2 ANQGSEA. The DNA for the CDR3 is TGCAGCGCAGAGACAGGGGTGAACACTGAAGCTTTCTTT. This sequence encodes CSAETGVNTEAFF.

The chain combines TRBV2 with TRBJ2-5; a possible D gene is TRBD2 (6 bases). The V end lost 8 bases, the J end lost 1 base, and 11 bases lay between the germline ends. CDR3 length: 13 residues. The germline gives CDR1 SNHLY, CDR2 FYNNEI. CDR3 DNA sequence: TGTGCCAGCGTCCGGGAGCCCCAAGAGACCCAGTACTTC. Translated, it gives CASVREPQETQYF.

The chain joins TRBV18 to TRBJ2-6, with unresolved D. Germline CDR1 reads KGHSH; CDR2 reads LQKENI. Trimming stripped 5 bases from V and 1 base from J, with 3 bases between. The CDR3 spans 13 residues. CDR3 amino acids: CASSSSGANVLTF. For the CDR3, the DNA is TGTGCCAGCTCATCTTCTGGGGCCAACGTCCTGACTTTC.

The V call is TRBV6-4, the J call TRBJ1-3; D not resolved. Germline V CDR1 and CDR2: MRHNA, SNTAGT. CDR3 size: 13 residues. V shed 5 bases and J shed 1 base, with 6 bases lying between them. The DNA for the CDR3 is TGTGCCAGCAGTATGGGGTCTGGAAACACCATATATTTT. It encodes CASSMGSGNTIYF.

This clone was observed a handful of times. The CDR3 bases are TGTGCCATCAGAGGAGGGGTAGCGGGTGAGCAGTTCTTC. Encoded protein: CAIRGGVAGEQFF. This chain joins TRBV10-3 and TRBJ2-1; the match to TRBD2 covers 7 bases. Trimming took 6 bases from V and 9 from J; bases not matched to a gene: 8. CDR1 is ENHRY, CDR2 SYGVKD, per germline. This CDR3 is built from 13 residues.

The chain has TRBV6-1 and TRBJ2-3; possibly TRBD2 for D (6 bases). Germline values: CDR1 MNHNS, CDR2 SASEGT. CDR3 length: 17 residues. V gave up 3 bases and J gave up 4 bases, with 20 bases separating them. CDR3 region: CASSEYWTNRLSDTQYF. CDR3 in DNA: TGTGCCAGCAGTGAGTACTGGACTAATAGACTTTCAGATACGCAGTATTTT.

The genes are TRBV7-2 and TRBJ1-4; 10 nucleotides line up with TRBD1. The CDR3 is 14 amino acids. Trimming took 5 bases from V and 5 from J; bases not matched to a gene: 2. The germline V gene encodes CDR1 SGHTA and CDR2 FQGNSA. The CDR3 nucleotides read TGTGCCAGCAGCCCGGACAGGGGGAATGAAAAACTGTTTTTT. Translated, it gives CASSPDRGNEKLFF.